This TCR beta chain was obtained from a study of response to subunit inactivated influenza vaccine. Germline V lookup: CDR1 SQVTM, CDR2 ANQGSEA. This CDR3 is 15 amino acids long. V dropped 2 bases and J dropped 4 bases, with 15 bases sitting between them. Each CDR3 protein is one row after TCRdb ran MiXCR on the RT-PCR reads. Of hundreds of thousands of distinct CDR3 sequences listed, around 13% are singletons. The V and J genes are TRBV29-1 and TRBJ2-1; D is perhaps TRBD1 (5 bases). The starting material was PBMCs from blood, obtained 14 days before vaccination. The clonotype comes from a man aged 45-60 years who received an inactivated influenza vaccine. CDR3 DNA: TGCAGCGTTGAAACAGGCCGAACTATATACAATGAGCAGTTCTTC. This encodes CSVETGRTIYNEQFF.